The sequence of this T cell receptor beta chain was determined in a study of cytomegalovirus exposure and HLA in healthy donors. TCRdb's copy holds only in-frame clones and misses some; the assay was immunoSEQ multiplex PCR. The table lists about 160,000 clones, approximately 96% of them singletons. General study results and limits: There were approximately 150 TCR beta chains listed as cytomegalovirus-associated. Across donors, most TCRs were seen rarely, yet some public ones were widespread.

As concerns this clone: The antigen remains unidentified.

This CDR3 is 16 amino acids long. Germline V gene data show CDR1 as SGDLS and CDR2 as YYNGEE. V lost 0 bases, J lost 0 bases, and 13 bases lay in between. The sequence came from a woman between 18 and 29 years old in good health and CMV-seronegative. Sequencing used PBMCs. The genes are TRBV9 and TRBJ2-7; no clear D gene. Here the CDR3 DNA reads TGTGCCAGCAGCGTAGGAAAGATGGCACCCTCCTACGAGCAGTACTTC. It codes for CASSVGKMAPSYEQYF.